This is a list of T cell receptor beta chains from one sample in a study of PD-1 blockade in classical Hodgkin lymphoma. Libraries were prepared by immunoSEQ multiplex PCR; TCRdb keeps only in-frame clonotypes and omits some of them. The data contain about 23,000 clones, nearly 90% of them singletons. The material sequenced was CD4+ T cells from blood. These TCRs come from a human donor with classical Hodgkin lymphoma. Both conserved end residues are part of each CDR3. D genes are given only for firm matches. Rows may omit the clone size; those that give it use once, few, many or a size class.

abundance: .
d_gene: TRBD2
v_gene: TRBV28
j_gene: TRBJ2-3
CDR3nt: TGTGCCAGCCTTAACCTAGCGGGGAGGTCAGATACGCAGTATTTT
CDR3aa: CASLNLAGRSDTQYF

abundance: .
d_gene: TRBD1
v_gene: TRBV7-8
j_gene: TRBJ1-2
CDR3nt: TGTGCCAGCAGCATTTGGACAGGGGCAACTAACTATGGCTACACCTTC
CDR3aa: CASSIWTGATNYGYTF

abundance: .
d_gene: .
v_gene: TRBV7-2
j_gene: TRBJ2-7
CDR3nt: TGTGCCAGCAGCTTAGGGTCCGGGAAAACCTACGAGCAGTACTTC
CDR3aa: CASSLGSGKTYEQYF

abundance: .
d_gene: .
v_gene: TRBV6-6
j_gene: TRBJ1-3
CDR3nt: TGTGCCAGCGCGATGAACAGGCAAAGCACCATATATTTT
CDR3aa: CASAMNRQSTIYF

abundance: .
d_gene: TRBD1
v_gene: TRBV7-2
j_gene: TRBJ1-2
CDR3nt: TGTGCCAGCAGCCCGGGACAGGGTTACGGCTACACCTTC
CDR3aa: CASSPGQGYGYTF

abundance: .
d_gene: .
v_gene: TRBV4-1
j_gene: TRBJ1-2
CDR3nt: TGCGCCAGCAGCCAGCCCCGGGAGTTGTATGGCTACACCTTC
CDR3aa: CASSQPRELYGYTF

abundance: .
d_gene: .
v_gene: TRBV27
j_gene: TRBJ2-5
CDR3nt: TGTGCCAGCAAAGGAGGCACGACGCAACAAGAGACCCAGTACTTC
CDR3aa: CASKGGTTQQETQYF

abundance: .
d_gene: TRBD1
v_gene: TRBV28
j_gene: TRBJ1-1
CDR3nt: TGTGCCAGCAGCCGAGACAGGGGGTGGTACACTGAAGCTTTCTTT
CDR3aa: CASSRDRGWYTEAFF

abundance: .
d_gene: TRBD2
v_gene: TRBV5-4
j_gene: TRBJ2-7
CDR3nt: TGTGCCAGCAGTCGCCGGGACTACTCCTACGAGCAGTACTTC
CDR3aa: CASSRRDYSYEQYF

abundance: .
d_gene: .
v_gene: TRBV10-2
j_gene: TRBJ1-4
CDR3nt: TGCGCCAGCAGTGAGTCGGGGGGGAGTAAAAAACTGTTTTTT
CDR3aa: CASSESGGSKKLFF

abundance: .
d_gene: .
v_gene: TRBV30
j_gene: TRBJ2-1
CDR3nt: TGTGCCTGGAGTGTACTGCGGACCAACAATGAGCAGTTCTTC
CDR3aa: CAWSVLRTNNEQFF

abundance: .
d_gene: .
v_gene: TRBV4-3
j_gene: TRBJ2-3
CDR3nt: TGCGCCAGCAGCCGCGAACAGGGTCCGTATACGCAGTATTTT
CDR3aa: CASSREQGPYTQYF

abundance: .
d_gene: TRBD1
v_gene: TRBV10-3
j_gene: TRBJ2-2
CDR3nt: TGTGCCATCAGCTACACGACAGGGATGGGGGAGCTGTTTTTT
CDR3aa: CAISYTTGMGELFF

abundance: .
d_gene: TRBD2
v_gene: TRBV6-6
j_gene: TRBJ2-1
CDR3nt: TGTGCCAGCAGCGACCTGGGACTAACTTCCAATGAGCAGTTCTTC
CDR3aa: CASSDLGLTSNEQFF

abundance: .
d_gene: .
v_gene: TRBV27
j_gene: TRBJ2-3
CDR3nt: TGTGCCAGCAGTTTGGGGACCATGGTCGTCGGGGCAGATACGCAGTATTTT
CDR3aa: CASSLGTMVVGADTQYF

abundance: .
d_gene: .
v_gene: TRBV7-8
j_gene: TRBJ2-1
CDR3nt: TGTGCCAGCAGCTCAGGGCGATTTACATTCCCGACCAATGAGCAGTTCTTC
CDR3aa: CASSSGRFTFPTNEQFF

abundance: .
d_gene: .
v_gene: TRBV6-1
j_gene: TRBJ1-2
CDR3nt: TGTGCCAGCAGTGACGGTTTCTGGGGGCGAGGCTACACCTTC
CDR3aa: CASSDGFWGRGYTF

abundance: .
d_gene: .
v_gene: TRBV5-5
j_gene: TRBJ2-7
CDR3nt: TGTGCCAGCAGCCATCCGGGACAAGGGACCTACGAGCAGTACTTC
CDR3aa: CASSHPGQGTYEQYF

abundance: .
d_gene: .
v_gene: TRBV30
j_gene: TRBJ1-6
CDR3nt: TGTGCCTGGAGCGGGGGTGCTAATTCACCCCTCCACTTT
CDR3aa: CAWSGGANSPLHF

abundance: .
d_gene: .
v_gene: TRBV7-3
j_gene: TRBJ2-5
CDR3nt: TGTGCCAGCGGCAGGGGCGCTGGGGAGACCCAGTACTTC
CDR3aa: CASGRGAGETQYF

abundance: .
d_gene: TRBD1
v_gene: TRBV4-2
j_gene: TRBJ2-7
CDR3nt: TGTGCCAGCAGCCAAGAAATCGGCGACAGGGGCCTCAGGGACGAGCAGTACTTC
CDR3aa: CASSQEIGDRGLRDEQYF

abundance: once
d_gene: .
v_gene: TRBV7-2
j_gene: TRBJ1-3
CDR3nt: TGTGCCAGCAGCTTAGCGGGACGGCTCCTCTCTGGAAACACCATATATTTT
CDR3aa: CASSLAGRLLSGNTIYF

abundance: .
d_gene: .
v_gene: TRBV7-2
j_gene: TRBJ1-5
CDR3nt: TGTGCCAGCAGCTTAAGGAACAGGTATAATCAGCCCCAGCATTTT
CDR3aa: CASSLRNRYNQPQHF

abundance: .
d_gene: .
v_gene: TRBV27
j_gene: TRBJ2-5
CDR3nt: TGTGCCAGCAGTATCTTCCCGGCGCGAGAGACCCAGTACTTC
CDR3aa: CASSIFPARETQYF

abundance: once
d_gene: .
v_gene: TRBV15
j_gene: TRBJ1-1
CDR3nt: TGTGCCACCAGCAGAGATTTGAGGGCTGAAGCTTTCTTT
CDR3aa: CATSRDLRAEAFF

abundance: .
d_gene: .
v_gene: TRBV7-8
j_gene: TRBJ2-1
CDR3nt: TGTGCCAGCAGCCCCGGGTACAATGAGCAGTTCTTC
CDR3aa: CASSPGYNEQFF

abundance: once
d_gene: .
v_gene: TRBV2
j_gene: TRBJ2-1
CDR3nt: TGTGCCAGCAGTGAATTGGACGGAGGTAATGAGCAGTTCTTC
CDR3aa: CASSELDGGNEQFF

abundance: once
d_gene: .
v_gene: TRBV19
j_gene: TRBJ2-2
CDR3nt: TGTGCCAGCTCTTCCCTTGGCGGGGAGCTGTTTTTT
CDR3aa: CASSSLGGELFF

abundance: .
d_gene: TRBD1
v_gene: TRBV11-3
j_gene: TRBJ1-1
CDR3nt: TGTGCCAGCAGCCGGAGAGGGGACAGCGAAGAAGCTTTCTTT
CDR3aa: CASSRRGDSEEAFF

abundance: once
d_gene: .
v_gene: TRBV6-6
j_gene: TRBJ1-4
CDR3nt: TGTGCCAGCCTGAGGGGCACAGCAACTAATGAAAAACTGTTTTTT
CDR3aa: CASLRGTATNEKLFF

abundance: .
d_gene: .
v_gene: TRBV29-1
j_gene: TRBJ2-7
CDR3nt: TGCAGCGTTGGTCGACACCCCTACGAGCAGTACTTC
CDR3aa: CSVGRHPYEQYF

abundance: once
d_gene: TRBD1
v_gene: TRBV10-3
j_gene: TRBJ1-2
CDR3nt: TGTGCCATCAGTAAGCCAACAGGGGGCGGCGATGGCTACACCTTC
CDR3aa: CAISKPTGGGDGYTF

abundance: .
d_gene: .
v_gene: TRBV30
j_gene: TRBJ1-3
CDR3nt: TGTGCCTGGCGTCAGGTCTCTGGAAACACCATATATTTT
CDR3aa: CAWRQVSGNTIYF

abundance: .
d_gene: TRBD2
v_gene: TRBV12-5
j_gene: TRBJ2-1
CDR3nt: TGTGCTAGTGGTTTGCCACCCGGGAGGAGAAATGAGCAGTTCTTC
CDR3aa: CASGLPPGRRNEQFF

abundance: .
d_gene: TRBD1
v_gene: TRBV28
j_gene: TRBJ1-1
CDR3nt: TGTGCCAGCGACCAGGGACAGTACACTGAAGCTTTCTTT
CDR3aa: CASDQGQYTEAFF

abundance: .
d_gene: TRBD1
v_gene: TRBV7-9
j_gene: TRBJ1-5
CDR3nt: TGTGCCAGCAGCTCAGGGACAGGGGTCAATCAGCCCCAGCATTTT
CDR3aa: CASSSGTGVNQPQHF

abundance: .
d_gene: .
v_gene: TRBV6-1
j_gene: TRBJ2-7
CDR3nt: TGTGCCAGCCAGCGGATGAGTTCCTACGAGCAGTACTTC
CDR3aa: CASQRMSSYEQYF

abundance: .
d_gene: TRBD2
v_gene: TRBV15
j_gene: TRBJ2-1
CDR3nt: TGTGCCACCAGCAGGGACCTAGCGGGGGGGCAGCCTGAGCAGTTCTTC
CDR3aa: CATSRDLAGGQPEQFF

abundance: .
d_gene: .
v_gene: TRBV29-1
j_gene: TRBJ2-1
CDR3nt: TGCAGCGCTCAACTAATCGGCGGGGCTGAGCAGTTCTTC
CDR3aa: CSAQLIGGAEQFF

abundance: few
d_gene: .
v_gene: TRBV7-9
j_gene: TRBJ1-2
CDR3nt: TGTGCCAGCAGCCCAGGGACATACTATGGCTACACCTTC
CDR3aa: CASSPGTYYGYTF

abundance: .
d_gene: .
v_gene: TRBV30
j_gene: TRBJ2-7
CDR3nt: TGTGCCTGGAGTGACGAGCAGTACTTC
CDR3aa: CAWSDEQYF

abundance: .
d_gene: .
v_gene: TRBV28
j_gene: TRBJ2-7
CDR3nt: TGTGCCAGCCTTTCCGATACCGCCACGTACGAGCAGTACTTC
CDR3aa: CASLSDTATYEQYF

abundance: .
d_gene: .
v_gene: TRBV6-5
j_gene: TRBJ2-7
CDR3nt: TGTGCCAGCAGTTATTCGGCAGACAGTCTGCCCTACGAGCAGTACTTC
CDR3aa: CASSYSADSLPYEQYF

abundance: few
d_gene: .
v_gene: TRBV5-6
j_gene: TRBJ1-3
CDR3nt: TGTGCCAGCAGCCTGGAGGGGACCTCTGGAAACACCATATATTTT
CDR3aa: CASSLEGTSGNTIYF

abundance: .
d_gene: .
v_gene: TRBV28
j_gene: TRBJ1-1
CDR3nt: TGTGCCAGCAGTTTATTGAACAGGAACACTGAAGCTTTCTTT
CDR3aa: CASSLLNRNTEAFF

abundance: .
d_gene: .
v_gene: TRBV11-3
j_gene: TRBJ1-1
CDR3nt: TGTGCCAGCAGGCAGAGGACAAGTGAAGCTTTCTTT
CDR3aa: CASRQRTSEAFF

abundance: once
d_gene: TRBD1
v_gene: TRBV6-6
j_gene: TRBJ1-5
CDR3nt: TGTGCCAGCAGGAGACAGGGTAACAATCAGCCCCAGCATTTT
CDR3aa: CASRRQGNNQPQHF

abundance: .
d_gene: .
v_gene: TRBV5-1
j_gene: TRBJ2-7
CDR3nt: TGCGCCAGCGGGGGGATGTCCTACGAGCAGTACTTC
CDR3aa: CASGGMSYEQYF

abundance: .
d_gene: TRBD1
v_gene: TRBV9
j_gene: TRBJ1-1
CDR3nt: TGTGCCAGCAGCGTAGTCAGGGGACAGGACACTGAAGCTTTCTTT
CDR3aa: CASSVVRGQDTEAFF

abundance: once
d_gene: TRBD2
v_gene: TRBV19
j_gene: TRBJ2-3
CDR3nt: TGTGCCAGTAGTATGGGCGGGGGGCAGCCAGATACGCAGTATTTT
CDR3aa: CASSMGGGQPDTQYF

abundance: .
d_gene: .
v_gene: TRBV2
j_gene: TRBJ1-2
CDR3nt: TGTGCCAGCCTCACAGGGCGGGTCGACTATGGCTACACCTTC
CDR3aa: CASLTGRVDYGYTF